The 27 T cell receptor beta chains reported below all come from one sample, sequenced in a study of CD8+CD57+ T cells in acquired aplastic anemia. CDR3 and TCR beta VDJ profiling relied on a genomic DNA template. TCRdb re-called the reads through MiXCR, storing one row per CDR3 protein. The table shows around 33,000 distinct CDR3 sequences, with 76% occurring only once. Sequencing was performed on sorted CD4+, CD8+, or CD8+CD57+ T cells (not recorded which) from PBMCs. Receptors originate from a human donor in good health, serving as a control.

This clonotype was detected only once. This chain joins TRBV10-3 and TRBJ2-7; 12 bases agree with TRBD1. The length of the CDR3 is 15 residues. J was trimmed by 3 bases and V by 6 bases; bases with no gene match: 6. Germline V gives CDR1 ENHRY, CDR2 SYGVKD. CDR3 residues: CAIRSGTGGIYEQYF. In DNA, the CDR3 is TGTGCCATCAGGAGTGGGACAGGGGGCATCTACGAGCAGTACTTC.

This clonotype is deemed medium-sized (0.01 to 0.1%). The rearrangement joins TRBV4-3 to TRBJ1-2, with a possible D match to TRBD1 (5 bases). There are 14 residues in the CDR3. Trimming removed 1 base from V and 2 bases from J, with 8 bases in between. From germline, CDR1 is LGHNA and CDR2 YSLEER. The CDR3 reads CASSQGTQNYGYTF. In DNA, the CDR3 is TGCGCCAGCAGCCAAGGGACACAAAACTATGGCTACACCTTC.

This clonotype was detected once. The CDR3: CSVAWDRAYEQFF. CDR3 nucleotide sequence: TGCAGCGTGGCTTGGGACAGGGCCTACGAGCAGTTCTTC. This chain joins TRBV29-1 and TRBJ2-1, with TRBD1 identical over 9 bases. From germline, CDR1 is SQVTM and CDR2 ANQGSEA. The J segment lost 10 bases and the V segment lost 6 bases, leaving 10 bases of the junction unmatched. This CDR3 has 13 residues.

The chain joins TRBV10-1 to TRBJ2-5; 8 nucleotides line up with TRBD2. This CDR3 contains 14 residues. Germline CDR1 is WNHNN and CDR2 is SYGVQD (reference sequence). The V segment lost 5 bases and the J segment 0 bases; nucleotides outside the gene matches: 2. The CDR3, as DNA: TGCGCCAGCAGTTTAGCGGGGAACCAAGAGACCCAGTACTTC. This codes for CASSLAGNQETQYF.

The table lists this clonotype with many counts. The chain combines TRBV20-1 with TRBJ1-4, with D tentatively TRBD1 (5 bases). CDR1 and CDR2 from the germline V gene are DFQATT and SNEGSKA (reference sequence). This CDR3 spans 17 amino acids. Trimming stripped 3 bases from V and 5 bases from J, with 22 bases between. CDR3 residues: CSARLPPTWDRNEKLFF. The CDR3 DNA is TGCAGTGCTAGGCTCCCCCCCACCTGGGACCGGAATGAAAAACTGTTTTTT.

The V gene is TRBV10-3, the J gene TRBJ1-2; 7 nucleotides agree with TRBD1. V shed 7 bases, J shed 6 bases, and the junction held 5 bases outside the gene matches. Germline CDR1 is ENHRY and CDR2 is SYGVKD. The CDR3 length is 12 residues. The CDR3 DNA is TGTGCCATCACCAAGGACAGGAATGGCTACACCTTC. Translated, it gives CAITKDRNGYTF.

The chain recombines TRBV9 with TRBJ2-6; TRBD2 might be the D (8 bases). V lost 4 bases and J lost 3, with 17 bases in between. Germline CDR1 reads SGDLS; CDR2 reads YYNGEE. The CDR3 contains 17 residues. This chain's CDR3 is CASSPIGRDSGANVLTF. The CDR3, as DNA: TGTGCCAGCAGCCCGATCGGGAGGGACAGTGGGGCCAACGTCCTGACTTTC.

Ten or more counts support this clonotype. The CDR3 nucleotides read TGTGCCAGCGGGGGGGCAGGGGAGGGGGGCAATCAGCCCCAGCATTTT. Encoded protein: CASGGAGEGGNQPQHF. The rearrangement links TRBV6-1 to TRBJ1-5; the D gene is possibly TRBD1 (6 bases). V lost 8 bases to trimming and J lost 2 bases, with 19 bases between them. CDR3 length: 16 residues. Germline CDR1 reads MNHNS; CDR2 reads SASEGT.

This chain connects TRBV2 to TRBJ1-5; D ambiguous. From germline, CDR1 is SNHLY and CDR2 FYNNEI. Trimming removed 7 bases at V and 7 bases at J, with 20 bases between. The CDR3 has 15 residues. As DNA, the CDR3 is TGTGCCAGCACTTTCGGACTTACCGATGGGCAGCCCCAGCATTTT. Amino acid sequence: CASTFGLTDGQPQHF.

The chain carries TRBV10-3 and TRBJ1-1; no clear D. Trimming pared 4 bases from V and 4 bases from J, leaving 7 bases between. The length of the CDR3 is 12 residues. Germline CDR1 reads ENHRY; CDR2 reads SYGVKD. The CDR3 nucleotides read TGTGCCATCAGTGTTGATGGCACTGAAGCTTTCTTT. This sequence encodes CAISVDGTEAFF.

The chain uses TRBV20-1 and TRBJ2-3, with unresolved D. V was pared by 3 bases and J by 3 bases, with 16 bases between. Germline V gives CDR1 DFQATT, CDR2 SNEGSKA (reference sequence). The CDR3 consists of 15 residues. CDR3 coding DNA: TGCAGTGCTAGCCTCGGGTGGCCCTTGACAGATACGCAGTATTTT. Translating gives CSASLGWPLTDTQYF.

The chain is built from TRBV24-1 and TRBJ1-5; possible D gene TRBD1, 5 bases. CDR1 and CDR2 (germline): KGHDR, SFDVKD. V shed 5 bases and J shed 4 bases, with 11 bases lying between them. The CDR3 consists of 14 residues. CDR3 nucleotide sequence: TGTGCCACCAGTGTTGGGGGATCGAATCAGCCCCAGCATTTT. Its protein is CATSVGGSNQPQHF.

The chain employs TRBV6-1 and TRBJ2-3, with TRBD2 matching over 13 bases. There are 19 residues in the CDR3. Germline V gives CDR1 MNHNS, CDR2 SASEGT. The trim removed 6 bases at V and 3 bases at J, leaving 15 bases unmatched. DNA for the CDR3: TGTGCCAGCAGCCTAAAGGCCGGGACTAGCGGGAAAGGGACAGATACGCAGTATTTT. It yields the protein CASSLKAGTSGKGTDTQYF.

The chain recombines TRBV15 with TRBJ2-5; D is perhaps TRBD1 or TRBD2 (6 bases each). This CDR3 comprises 15 residues. V was trimmed by 0 bases and J by 7 bases, leaving 15 bases between them. Looked up from germline, CDR1 is LNHNV and CDR2 is YYDKDF (reference sequence). CDR3 sequence (DNA): TGTGCCACCAGCAGAGATCCGGGGGCCGGTTCGACCCAGTACTTC. It translates to CATSRDPGAGSTQYF.

The chain combines TRBV12-5 with TRBJ1-6; possible D gene TRBD1, 5 bases. The CDR3 is 14 residues long. The germline V gene encodes CDR1 LGHNT and CDR2 FRNRAP. Trimming took 3 bases from V and 10 from J, leaving 13 bases between them. CDR3 coding DNA: TGTGCTAGTGGTTTAGGGGAGAGTGACTCACCCCTCCACTTT. This sequence encodes CASGLGESDSPLHF. The complete variable domain, with remaining parts taken from reference TRBV12-5 and TRBJ1-6, reads DARVTQTPRHKVTEMGQEVTMRCQPILGHNTVFWYRQTMMQGLELLAYFRNRAPLDDSGMPKDRFSAEMPDATLATLKIQPSEPRDSAVYFCASGLGESDSPLHFGNGTRLTVT.

The CDR3, as DNA: TGTGCCACCAGCAGAGATCGGACAGGGGGTGAGCATGGCTACACCTTC. This codes for CATSRDRTGGEHGYTF. This sequence joins TRBV15 and TRBJ1-2; 10 bases match TRBD1. The CDR3 length is 16 residues. The germline V gene encodes CDR1 LNHNV and CDR2 YYDKDF (reference sequence). J lost 6 bases, V lost 0 bases, and 7 bases had no gene match.

This sequence joins TRBV19 and TRBJ2-2, with D possibly matching TRBD1 (5 bases). This CDR3 region has 15 residues. Germline CDR1 and CDR2: LNHDA and SQIVND (reference sequence). Trimming shortened V by 5 bases and J by 4 bases, and 14 bases separated the two germline ends. In DNA form, the CDR3 reads TGTGCCAGTAGTGCGACAGAATTTTCCACCGGGGAGCTGTTTTTT. This translates into CASSATEFSTGELFF.

The chain carries TRBV20-1 and TRBJ1-6; no definite D call. Germline V gives CDR1 DFQATT, CDR2 SNEGSKA (reference sequence). The length of the CDR3 is 12 residues. V gave up 4 bases and J gave up 7 bases, with 8 bases separating them. CDR3 region: CSATRSNSPLHF. The DNA of the CDR3 is TGCAGTGCTACCCGATCGAATTCACCCCTCCACTTT.

The chain couples TRBV29-1 to TRBJ1-1; possibly TRBD1 for D (6 bases). Trimming took off 5 bases at V and 2 bases at J, with 15 bases between the two ends. Germline CDR1 is SQVTM and CDR2 is ANQGSEA. CDR3 length equals 14 residues. CDR3: CSVLKDRLNTEAFF. CDR3 in DNA: TGCAGCGTTCTGAAAGACAGGCTTAACACTGAAGCTTTCTTT.

The chain employs TRBV7-3 and TRBJ1-2; D perhaps matches TRBD1 (5 bases). V lost 6 bases to trimming and J lost 6 bases, with 11 bases between them. In germline, CDR1 is SGHTA, CDR2 FQGTGA. This CDR3 is 12 amino acids long. As DNA, the CDR3 is TGTGCCAGCAGGGGGGACGGGGATGGCTACACCTTC. The encoded protein is CASRGDGDGYTF.

On this clonotype: The conserved final phenylalanine or tryptophan is absent from the CDR3, which likely points to a read error. The limits of the CDR3 on the DNA are not certain, so only TCRdb's listed CDR3 is given. This rearrangement joins TRBV7-8 to TRBJ1-5. Termini included, the CDR3 measures 13 amino acids. Germline loops: CDR1 SGHVS, CDR2 FQNEAQ. This CDR3 reads CASSHYSNQPQQI.

This clonotype has only a few counts. The chain recombines TRBV29-1 with TRBJ1-2; D is unclear. The germline V gene encodes CDR1 SQVTM and CDR2 ANQGSEA. The V and J ends lost 0 bases and 1 base respectively, with 12 bases between them. This CDR3 is built from 15 residues. The chain's CDR3 is CSVEDGRGLNYGYTF. CDR3 DNA: TGCAGCGTTGAAGACGGGCGTGGGCTTAACTATGGCTACACCTTC. The variable domain in full, with the rest retrieved from reference TRBV29-1 and TRBJ1-2, is SAVISQKPSRDICQRGTSLTIQCQVDSQVTMMFWYRQQPGQSLTLIATANQGSEATYESGFVIDKFPISRPNLTFSTLTVSNMSPEDSSIYLCSVEDGRGLNYGYTFGSGTRLTVV.

This chain joins TRBV24-1 and TRBJ2-7; 8 bases align to TRBD2. The CDR3 consists of 16 residues. Germline V gene sequence: CDR1 KGHDR, CDR2 SFDVKD. V lost 6 bases and J lost 5; bases outside the gene matches: 14. The DNA of the CDR3 is TGTGCCACCAGTACCACAGAGCGGGAGAACTCAGACGAGCAGTACTTC. This codes for CATSTTERENSDEQYF.

The CDR3 sequence: CASSHQDRHIDYEQYF. CDR3 DNA: TGCGCCAGCAGTCACCAGGACAGGCATATCGACTACGAGCAGTACTTC. The J gene is TRBJ2-7, the V gene TRBV5-1; TRBD1 matches at 7 bases. This CDR3 has 16 amino acids. V lost 5 bases, J lost 3 bases, and 14 bases stayed unmatched. In germline, CDR1 is SGHRS, CDR2 YFSETQ.

With regard to this clonotype: Relative to the germline gene, one junction end is altered; a read error may explain this. The chain joins TRBV7-6 to TRBJ2-7, with D unresolved. Germline V gene data show CDR1 as SGHVS and CDR2 as FNYEAQ. There are 13 residues in the CDR3. CDR3 sequence: CASSRDPTYEQYF. CDR3 sequence (DNA): TGCGCCAGCAGCCGAGACCCCACCTACGAGCAGTACTTC. The variable domain in full, with the rest retrieved from reference TRBV7-6 and TRBJ2-7, is GAGVSQSPRYKVTKRGQDVALRCDPISGHVSLYWYRQALGQGPEFLTYFNYEAQQDKSGLPNDRFSAERPEGSISTLTIQRTEQRDSAMYRCASSRDPTYEQYFGPGTRLTVT.

The CDR3 nucleotides are TGTGCCAGCAGCGTAGCTACAGGGCCGAATTCACCCCTCCACTTT. Translating it yields CASSVATGPNSPLHF. This chain joins TRBV9 and TRBJ1-6, with a tentative D call TRBD1 (6 bases). The CDR3 spans 15 residues. The germline V and J ends were trimmed by 0 bases and 7 bases, with 11 bases remaining between them. Germline CDR1 is SGDLS and CDR2 is YYNGEE.

This clonotype came up a few times. The chain combines TRBV10-3 with TRBJ1-1; a possible D gene is TRBD1 (6 bases). In germline, CDR1 is ENHRY, CDR2 SYGVKD. CDR3 length: 14 residues. V was shortened by 0 bases and J by 11 bases, with 16 bases between the two germline ends. CDR3 in DNA: TGTGCCATCAGTGAGTCGGGGGGCGCGATTAGGGCTTTCTTT. It codes for CAISESGGAIRAFF.